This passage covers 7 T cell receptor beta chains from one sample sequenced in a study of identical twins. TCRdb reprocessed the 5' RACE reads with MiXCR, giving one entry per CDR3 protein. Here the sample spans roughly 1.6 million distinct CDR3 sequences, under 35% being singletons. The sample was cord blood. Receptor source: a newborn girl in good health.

The CDR3 DNA follows: TGTGCCAGCAGCCGACGGACAGGGGGCACGTTCACAGATACGCAGTATTTT. This translates into CASSRRTGGTFTDTQYF. The chain uses TRBV5-6 and TRBJ2-3, with TRBD1 matching 11 bases. CDR3 length: 17 residues. V lost 4 bases, J lost 2 bases, and 9 bases stayed unmatched. Germline V lookup: CDR1 SGHDT, CDR2 YYEEEE.

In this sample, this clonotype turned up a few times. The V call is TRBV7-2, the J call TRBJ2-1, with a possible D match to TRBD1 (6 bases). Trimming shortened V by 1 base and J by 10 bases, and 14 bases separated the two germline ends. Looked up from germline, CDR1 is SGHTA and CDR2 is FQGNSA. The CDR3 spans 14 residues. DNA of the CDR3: TGTGCCAGCAGCTTAGGAGACAGGCTTGGAGAGCAGTTCTTC. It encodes CASSLGDRLGEQFF.

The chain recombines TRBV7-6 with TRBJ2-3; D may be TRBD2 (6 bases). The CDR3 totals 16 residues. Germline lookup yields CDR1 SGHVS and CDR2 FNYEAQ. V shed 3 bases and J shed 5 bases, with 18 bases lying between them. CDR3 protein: CASSLGVLGGLDTQYF. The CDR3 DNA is TGTGCCAGCAGCTTGGGCGTCTTGGGGGGACTAGATACGCAGTATTTT.

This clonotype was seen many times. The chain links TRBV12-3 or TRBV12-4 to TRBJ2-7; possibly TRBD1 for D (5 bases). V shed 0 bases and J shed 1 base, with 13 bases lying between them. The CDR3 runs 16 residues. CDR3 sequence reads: CASSLAQGMGSYEQYF. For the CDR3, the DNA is TGTGCCAGCAGTTTAGCTCAGGGCATGGGATCCTACGAGCAGTACTTC.

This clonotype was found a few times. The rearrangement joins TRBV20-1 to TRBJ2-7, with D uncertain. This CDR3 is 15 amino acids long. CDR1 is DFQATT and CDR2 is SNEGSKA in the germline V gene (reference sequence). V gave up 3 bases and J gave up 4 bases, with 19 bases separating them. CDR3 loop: CSARGPWKALYEQYF. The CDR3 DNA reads TGCAGTGCTAGGGGCCCCTGGAAGGCCTTGTACGAGCAGTACTTC.

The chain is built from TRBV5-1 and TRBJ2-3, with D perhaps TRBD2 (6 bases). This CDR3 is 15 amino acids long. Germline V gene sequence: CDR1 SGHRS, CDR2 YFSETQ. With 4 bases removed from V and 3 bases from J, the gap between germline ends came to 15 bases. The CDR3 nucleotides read TGCGCCAGCAGCCACTCGGGGGAGGTGACAGATACGCAGTATTTT. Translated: CASSHSGEVTDTQYF.

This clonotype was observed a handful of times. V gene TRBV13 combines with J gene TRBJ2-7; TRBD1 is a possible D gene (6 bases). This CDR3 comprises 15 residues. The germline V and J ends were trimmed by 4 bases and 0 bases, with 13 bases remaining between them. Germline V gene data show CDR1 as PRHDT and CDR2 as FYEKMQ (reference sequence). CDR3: CASSSEQGLSYEQYF. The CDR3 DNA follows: TGTGCCAGCAGCTCAGAACAGGGCCTCTCCTACGAGCAGTACTTC.